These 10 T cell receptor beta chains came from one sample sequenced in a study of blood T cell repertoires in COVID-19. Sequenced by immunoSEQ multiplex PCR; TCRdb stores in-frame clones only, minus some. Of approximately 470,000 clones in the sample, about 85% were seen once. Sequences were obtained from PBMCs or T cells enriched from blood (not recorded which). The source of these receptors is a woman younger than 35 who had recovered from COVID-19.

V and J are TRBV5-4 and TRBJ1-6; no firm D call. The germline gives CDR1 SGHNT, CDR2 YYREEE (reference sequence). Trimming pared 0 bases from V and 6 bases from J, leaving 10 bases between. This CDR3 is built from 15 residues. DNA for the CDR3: TGTGCCAGCAGCTTGGGCCGAGGAGCTAATTCACCCCTCCACTTT. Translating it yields CASSLGRGANSPLHF.

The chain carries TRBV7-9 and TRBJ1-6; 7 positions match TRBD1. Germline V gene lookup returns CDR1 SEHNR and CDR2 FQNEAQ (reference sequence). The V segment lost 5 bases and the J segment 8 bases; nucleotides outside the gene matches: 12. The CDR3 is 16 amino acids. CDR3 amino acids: CASSRQGGVSHSPLHF. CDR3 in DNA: TGTGCCAGCAGCCGACAGGGTGGCGTTTCACATTCACCCCTCCACTTT.

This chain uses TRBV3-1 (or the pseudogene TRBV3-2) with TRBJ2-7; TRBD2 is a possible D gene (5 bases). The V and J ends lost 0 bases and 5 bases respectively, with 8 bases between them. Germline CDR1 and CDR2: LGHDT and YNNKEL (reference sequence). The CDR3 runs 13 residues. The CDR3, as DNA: TGTGCCAGCAGCCAAGATATCGGGGACGAGCAGTACTTC. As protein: CASSQDIGDEQYF.

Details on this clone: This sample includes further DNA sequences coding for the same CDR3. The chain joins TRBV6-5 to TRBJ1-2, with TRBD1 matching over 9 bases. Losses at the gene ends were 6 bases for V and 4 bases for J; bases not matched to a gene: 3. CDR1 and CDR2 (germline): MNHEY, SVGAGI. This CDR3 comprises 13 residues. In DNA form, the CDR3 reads TGTGCCAGCAGCCGGGACAGGGCCTATGGCTACACCTTC. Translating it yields CASSRDRAYGYTF.

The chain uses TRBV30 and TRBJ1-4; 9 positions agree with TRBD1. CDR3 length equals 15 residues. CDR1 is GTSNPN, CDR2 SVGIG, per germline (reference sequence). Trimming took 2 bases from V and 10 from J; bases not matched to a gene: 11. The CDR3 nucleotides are TGTGCCTGGAGTACCGGGACAGGGCGAGCGACAAAACTGTTTTTT. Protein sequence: CAWSTGTGRATKLFF.

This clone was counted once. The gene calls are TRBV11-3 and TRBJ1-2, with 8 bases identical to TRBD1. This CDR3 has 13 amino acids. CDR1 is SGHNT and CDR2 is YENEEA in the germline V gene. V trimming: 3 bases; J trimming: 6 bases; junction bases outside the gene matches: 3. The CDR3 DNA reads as TGTGCCAGCAGCTTCAGGGGGCTCGATGGCTACACCTTC. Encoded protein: CASSFRGLDGYTF.

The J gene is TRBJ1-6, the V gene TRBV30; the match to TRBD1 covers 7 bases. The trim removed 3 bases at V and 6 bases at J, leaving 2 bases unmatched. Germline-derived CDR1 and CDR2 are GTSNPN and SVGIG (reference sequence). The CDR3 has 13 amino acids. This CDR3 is CAWRGQTNSPLHF. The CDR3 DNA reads TGTGCCTGGAGGGGACAGACTAATTCACCCCTCCACTTT.

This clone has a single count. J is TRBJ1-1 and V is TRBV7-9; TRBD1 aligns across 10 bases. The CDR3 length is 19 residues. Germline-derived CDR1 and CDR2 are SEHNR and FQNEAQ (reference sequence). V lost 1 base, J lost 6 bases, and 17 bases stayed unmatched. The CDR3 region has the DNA TGTGCCAGCAGCTTAGTACCCCCCCGGACAGGGGGGTTGTTCGCTGAAGCTTTCTTT. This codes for CASSLVPPRTGGLFAEAFF.

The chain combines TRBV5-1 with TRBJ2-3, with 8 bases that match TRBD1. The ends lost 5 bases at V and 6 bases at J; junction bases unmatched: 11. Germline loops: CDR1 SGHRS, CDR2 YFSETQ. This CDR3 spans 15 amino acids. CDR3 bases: TGCGCCAGCAGTTTTCTTCAGGGGGCGCGTGATACGCAGTATTTT. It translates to CASSFLQGARDTQYF.

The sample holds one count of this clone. The CDR3 DNA sequence: TGTGCCTGGGGGACAGGGGATCAGCCCCAGCATTTT. Encoded protein: CAWGTGDQPQHF. V usage is TRBV30 and J usage is TRBJ1-5; 10 nucleotides agree with TRBD1. The CDR3 contains 12 residues. From germline, CDR1 is GTSNPN and CDR2 SVGIG (reference sequence). J was trimmed by 5 bases and V by 5 bases; bases with no gene match: 0.